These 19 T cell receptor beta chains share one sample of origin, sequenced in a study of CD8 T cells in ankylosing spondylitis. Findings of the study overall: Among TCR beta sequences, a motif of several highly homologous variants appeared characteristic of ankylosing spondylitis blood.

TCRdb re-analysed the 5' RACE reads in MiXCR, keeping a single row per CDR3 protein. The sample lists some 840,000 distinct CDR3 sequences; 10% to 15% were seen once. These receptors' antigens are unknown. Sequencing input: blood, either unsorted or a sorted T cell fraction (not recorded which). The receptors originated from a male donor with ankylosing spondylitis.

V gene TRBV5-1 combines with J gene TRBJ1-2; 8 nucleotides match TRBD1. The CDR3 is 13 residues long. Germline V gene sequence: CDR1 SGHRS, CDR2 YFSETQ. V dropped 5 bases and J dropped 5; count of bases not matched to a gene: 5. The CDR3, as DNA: TGCGCCAGCAGACCGACAGGGGTATATGGCTACACCTTC. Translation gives CASRPTGVYGYTF.

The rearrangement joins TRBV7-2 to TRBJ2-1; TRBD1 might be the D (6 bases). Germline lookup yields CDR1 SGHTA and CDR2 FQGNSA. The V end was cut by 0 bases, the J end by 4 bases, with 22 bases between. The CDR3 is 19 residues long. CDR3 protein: CASSLATGPSRGKYNEQFF. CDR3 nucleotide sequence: TGTGCCAGCAGCTTAGCGACAGGCCCGTCTAGGGGGAAATACAATGAGCAGTTCTTC.

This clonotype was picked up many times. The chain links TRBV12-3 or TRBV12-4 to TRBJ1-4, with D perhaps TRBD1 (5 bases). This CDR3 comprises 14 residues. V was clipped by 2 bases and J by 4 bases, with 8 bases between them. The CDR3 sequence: CASSLRGFNEKLFF. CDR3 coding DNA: TGTGCCAGCAGTTTACGGGGGTTTAATGAAAAACTGTTTTTT.

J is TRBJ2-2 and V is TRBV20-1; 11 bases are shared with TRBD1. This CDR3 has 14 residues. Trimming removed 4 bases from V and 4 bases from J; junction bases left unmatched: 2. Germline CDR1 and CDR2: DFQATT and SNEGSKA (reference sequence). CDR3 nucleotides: TGCAGTGCTACCGGGACAGGGGGCACCGGGGAGCTGTTTTTT. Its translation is CSATGTGGTGELFF.

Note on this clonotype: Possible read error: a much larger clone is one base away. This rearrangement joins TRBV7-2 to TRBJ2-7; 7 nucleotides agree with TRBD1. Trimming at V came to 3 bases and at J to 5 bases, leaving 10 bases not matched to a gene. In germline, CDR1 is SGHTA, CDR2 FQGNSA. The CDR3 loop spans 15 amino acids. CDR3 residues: CASSFRGRQGNEQYF. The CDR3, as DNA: TGTGCCAGCAGCTTCAGGGGCCGACAGGGAAACGAGCAGTACTTC.

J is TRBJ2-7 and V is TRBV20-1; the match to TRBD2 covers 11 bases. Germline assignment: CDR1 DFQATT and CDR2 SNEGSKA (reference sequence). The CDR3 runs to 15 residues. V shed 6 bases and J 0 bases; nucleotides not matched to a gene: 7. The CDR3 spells CSAATSGMPSYEQYF. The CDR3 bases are TGCAGTGCCGCGACTAGCGGGATGCCCTCCTACGAGCAGTACTTC.

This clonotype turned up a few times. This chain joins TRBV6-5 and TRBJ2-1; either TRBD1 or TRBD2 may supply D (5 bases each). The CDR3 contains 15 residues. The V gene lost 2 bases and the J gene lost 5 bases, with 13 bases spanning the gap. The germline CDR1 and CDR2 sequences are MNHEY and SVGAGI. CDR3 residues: CASSYGTTGNNEQFF. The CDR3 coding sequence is TGTGCCAGCAGTTACGGGACCACCGGCAACAATGAGCAGTTCTTC.

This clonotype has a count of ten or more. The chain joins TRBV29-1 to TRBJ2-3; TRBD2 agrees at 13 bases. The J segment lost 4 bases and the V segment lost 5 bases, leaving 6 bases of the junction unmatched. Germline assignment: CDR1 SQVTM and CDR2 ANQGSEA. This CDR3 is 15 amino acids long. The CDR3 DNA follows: TGCAGCGTTCAAGGACTAGCGGGAGTGGCAGATACGCAGTATTTT. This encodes CSVQGLAGVADTQYF.

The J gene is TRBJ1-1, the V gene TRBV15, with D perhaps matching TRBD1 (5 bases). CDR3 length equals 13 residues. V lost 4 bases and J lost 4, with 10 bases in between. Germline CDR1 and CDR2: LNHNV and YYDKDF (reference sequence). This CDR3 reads CATSKGLSTEAFF. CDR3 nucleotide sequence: TGTGCCACCAGCAAGGGGTTGAGCACTGAAGCTTTCTTT.

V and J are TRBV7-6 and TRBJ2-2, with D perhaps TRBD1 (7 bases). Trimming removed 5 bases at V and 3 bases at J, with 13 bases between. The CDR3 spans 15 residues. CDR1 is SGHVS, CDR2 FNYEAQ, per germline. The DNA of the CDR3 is TGTGCCAGCAGCCTTAGGAGGGGGCACACCGGGGAGCTGTTTTTT. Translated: CASSLRRGHTGELFF.

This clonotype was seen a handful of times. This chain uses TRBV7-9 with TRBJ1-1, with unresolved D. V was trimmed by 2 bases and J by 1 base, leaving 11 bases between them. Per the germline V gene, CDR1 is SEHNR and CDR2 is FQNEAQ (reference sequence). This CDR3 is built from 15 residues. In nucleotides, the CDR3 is TGTGCCAGCAGCTTAATCGCCTCAGCGAACACTGAAGCTTTCTTT. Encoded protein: CASSLIASANTEAFF.

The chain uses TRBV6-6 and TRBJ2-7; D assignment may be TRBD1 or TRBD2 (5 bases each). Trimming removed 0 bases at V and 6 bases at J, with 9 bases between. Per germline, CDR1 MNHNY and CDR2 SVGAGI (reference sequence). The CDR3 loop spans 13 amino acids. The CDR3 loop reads CASSYSGESEQYF. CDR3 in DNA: TGTGCCAGCAGTTACTCAGGGGAGTCCGAGCAGTACTTC.

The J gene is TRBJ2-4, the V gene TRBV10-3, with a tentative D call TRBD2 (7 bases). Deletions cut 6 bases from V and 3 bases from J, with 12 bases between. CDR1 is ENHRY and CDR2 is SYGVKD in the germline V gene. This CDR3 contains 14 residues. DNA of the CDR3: TGTGCCATCAGCGGGGGAGGGGGCAAAAACATTCAGTACTTC. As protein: CAISGGGGKNIQYF.

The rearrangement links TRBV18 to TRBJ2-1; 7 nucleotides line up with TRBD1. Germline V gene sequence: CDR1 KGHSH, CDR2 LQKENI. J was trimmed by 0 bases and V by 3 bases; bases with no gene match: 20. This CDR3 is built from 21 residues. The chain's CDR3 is CASSPRLRDRHLSSSYNEQFF. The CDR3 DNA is TGTGCCAGCTCACCTAGGCTTAGGGACAGACACCTGAGTAGCTCCTACAATGAGCAGTTCTTC.

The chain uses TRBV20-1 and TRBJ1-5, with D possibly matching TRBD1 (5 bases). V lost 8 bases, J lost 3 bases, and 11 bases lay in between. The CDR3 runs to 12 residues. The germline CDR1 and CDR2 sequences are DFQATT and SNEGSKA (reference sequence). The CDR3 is CSTGTVNQPQHF. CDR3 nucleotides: TGCAGTACCGGGACGGTCAATCAGCCCCAGCATTTT.

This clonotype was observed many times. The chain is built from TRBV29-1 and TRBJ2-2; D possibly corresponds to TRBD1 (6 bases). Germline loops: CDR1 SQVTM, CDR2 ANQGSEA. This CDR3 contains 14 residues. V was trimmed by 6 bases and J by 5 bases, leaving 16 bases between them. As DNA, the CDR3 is TGCAGCGTGTGGGAAGGGGGAAGTACCGGGGAGCTGTTTTTT. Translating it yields CSVWEGGSTGELFF.

In DNA, the CDR3 is TGCAGTGCCTTGGACAGGGTAGACTATGGCTACACCTTC. Its protein is CSALDRVDYGYTF. The chain recombines TRBV20-1 with TRBJ1-2; 8 nucleotides align to TRBD1. Germline CDR1 DFQATT, CDR2 SNEGSKA (reference sequence). V dropped 6 bases and J dropped 3; count of bases not matched to a gene: 6. CDR3 length: 13 residues.

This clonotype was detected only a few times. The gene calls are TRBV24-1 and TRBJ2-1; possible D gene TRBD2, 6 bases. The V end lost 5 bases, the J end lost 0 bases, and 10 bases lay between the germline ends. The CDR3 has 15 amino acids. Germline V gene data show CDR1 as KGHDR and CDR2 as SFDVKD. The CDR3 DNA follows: TGTGCCACCAGTGCCCACGGGAGCTCCTACAATGAGCAGTTCTTC. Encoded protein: CATSAHGSSYNEQFF.

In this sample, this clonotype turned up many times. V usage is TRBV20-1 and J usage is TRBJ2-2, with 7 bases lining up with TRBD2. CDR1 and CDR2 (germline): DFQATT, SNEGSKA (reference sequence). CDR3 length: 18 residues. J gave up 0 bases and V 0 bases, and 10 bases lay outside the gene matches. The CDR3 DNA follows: TGCAGTGCTAGAGATCCTAGAGGGGAGGGAGCGAACACCGGGGAGCTGTTTTTT. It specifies CSARDPRGEGANTGELFF.